This T cell receptor (beta chain) was sequenced during a study of CD8+ T cells in alopecia areata. Looking at the study overall: Treated patients took oral tofacitinib at 5 to 10 mg twice daily.

Germline CDR1 reads SQVTM; CDR2 reads ANQGSEA. The CDR3 loop spans 16 amino acids. Unmatched junction bases numbered 12, after V lost 6 bases and J lost 4 bases. Described treatment: oral pan-JAK inhibitor, 5-10 mg twice daily. Sequencing used cDNA as its template, made by extracting RNA and reverse transcribing it. TCRdb keeps only in-frame clones here, not all; method: immunoSEQ multiplex PCR. The sample yields under 250,000 clones, about 58% seen once. The chain uses TRBV29-1 and TRBJ2-6; 7 nucleotides line up with TRBD1. The clonotype comes from a human donor with alopecia areata. Specimen: CD4+ T cells sorted from blood, collected at week 4, from a patient treated with tofacitinib. CDR3 bases: TGCAGCGTAGGACCTAATACAGGGGCCGGGGCCAACGTCCTGACTTTC. It encodes CSVGPNTGAGANVLTF.